This T cell receptor beta chain was captured in a study of human T cells and chemical hapten exposure. Overall study context: In the sensitization step, 2% DPC was placed on 2 cm by 2 cm of upper inner arm skin.

Time point meaning: patch test 1, 2 weeks after DPC sensitization. The treatment is: therapeutic diphenylcyclopropenone sensitization with weekly scalp DPC. Total RNA was isolated from whole blood that had not been fractionated. Regarding this clonotype: Its antigen is currently unknown.

Whole-study results and caveats: With patch test score, the counts of PT1 expanded TCRs showed a positive correlation.

Germline assignment: CDR1 MNHEY and CDR2 SMNVEV (reference sequence). This CDR3 is 15 amino acids long. V dropped 5 bases and J dropped 0 bases, with 8 bases sitting between them. The library gave individual cDNA molecules unique molecular identifiers. TCRdb re-analysed the RACE reads in MiXCR, keeping a single row per CDR3 protein. The table lists about 35,000 distinct CDR3 sequences, 5% to 7% of them singletons. The source was whole blood, collected in connection with sensitization to the hapten diphenylcyclopropenone (DPC). This TCR derives from a young woman with alopecia areata. Some clones in this sample may be carry-over from other donors' samples. J is TRBJ1-6 and V is TRBV27; D perhaps matches TRBD1 (5 bases). The CDR3 coding sequence is TGTGCCAGCAGTGCAGGGAGCTCCTATAATTCACCCCTCCACTTT. Its translation: CASSAGSSYNSPLHF.